A selection of T cell receptor beta chains follows, all from one sample in a study of blood T cell repertoires in COVID-19. Sequencing was performed with immunoSEQ multiplex PCR; in TCRdb, only in-frame clones are kept and a portion is missing. This sample has fewer than 150,000 clones, with about 90% found just once. The sequenced material came from peripheral blood. Every receptor here comes from a woman aged 50 to 60 with acute or convalescent COVID-19. The conserved cysteine and the conserved F or W are not part of the CDR3 here. Expanded clones get a size class; other rows say once, few or many, or leave the size out.

clone size: -; V gene: TRBV5-6; CDR3 protein: ASSSGTRDEQY
clone size: -; V gene: TRBV10-3; CDR3 protein: AIRGTVSTDTQY
clone size: -; V gene: TRBV18; CDR3 protein: ASSTGVEETQY
clone size: -; V gene: TRBV19; CDR3 protein: ASSGQGGELF
clone size: once; V gene: TRBV27; CDR3 protein: ASSLERGWETQY
clone size: -; V gene: TRBV20-1; CDR3 protein: SASLLVTGNGEQY
clone size: -; V gene: TRBV12-5; CDR3 protein: ASGLVFERDKPQH
clone size: -; V gene: TRBV2; CDR3 protein: ASIQGGSDTIY
clone size: -; V gene: TRBV30; CDR3 protein: AWSSGESTEAF
clone size: -; V gene: TRBV4-1; CDR3 protein: ASRTQENSNQPQH
clone size: -; V gene: TRBV11-2; CDR3 protein: ASRHSQRYTIY
clone size: -; V gene: TRBV28; CDR3 protein: ASSLPSSGNYNEQF
clone size: -; V gene: TRBV5-1; CDR3 protein: ASSPDLAGAGEAF
clone size: -; V gene: TRBV7-6; CDR3 protein: ASSPGQGHTDTQY
clone size: -; V gene: TRBV5-1; CDR3 protein: ASSLVAVRGNEQF
clone size: -; V gene: TRBV9; CDR3 protein: ASSVGRGEKLF
clone size: -; V gene: TRBV28; CDR3 protein: ASSLDPRQGGNTIY
clone size: -; V gene: TRBV19; CDR3 protein: ASRATGKDLRANQPQH
clone size: -; V gene: TRBV4-3; CDR3 protein: ASSQDGGSNQPQH
clone size: -; V gene: TRBV7-9; CDR3 protein: ASRGASGTGELF
clone size: -; V gene: TRBV19; CDR3 protein: ASRVAGGPNTGELF
clone size: -; V gene: TRBV19; CDR3 protein: ASSFLESNEKLF
clone size: -; V gene: TRBV7-2; CDR3 protein: ASSTQGSTGELF
clone size: once; V gene: TRBV7-3; CDR3 protein: ASSSRPGKTANEQF
clone size: -; V gene: TRBV11-3; CDR3 protein: ASSSRLAGDQQY
clone size: few; V gene: TRBV28; CDR3 protein: ASSPPRVGYGYT
clone size: -; V gene: TRBV4-3; CDR3 protein: ASSQDPGGETQY
clone size: -; V gene: TRBV4-2; CDR3 protein: ASSQDPQLAVKLF
clone size: -; V gene: TRBV4-3; CDR3 protein: ASSQVPAGTGSSYEQY
clone size: -; V gene: TRBV4-1; CDR3 protein: ASSQDRARGLNQPQH
clone size: -; V gene: TRBV5-1; CDR3 protein: ASSLAGYTDTQY
clone size: -; V gene: TRBV4-3; CDR3 protein: ASSQESPLREGSDTQY
clone size: -; V gene: TRBV24-1; CDR3 protein: ATSDSDGGTEAF
clone size: -; V gene: TRBV9; CDR3 protein: ASSVAKQGAGTSGLDTQY
clone size: -; V gene: TRBV2; CDR3 protein: ASSEVMPAPATEAF
clone size: once; V gene: TRBV28; CDR3 protein: ASSLLGGISTDTQY
clone size: -; V gene: TRBV19; CDR3 protein: ASSTDRGWNEKLF
clone size: -; V gene: TRBV29-1; CDR3 protein: SVETLEDRAGKLF
clone size: -; V gene: TRBV27; CDR3 protein: ASSLWGESPYEQY
clone size: -; V gene: TRBV5-5; CDR3 protein: ASSLVGRQGLNTEAF
clone size: -; V gene: TRBV3-1/TRBV3-2; CDR3 protein: ASSHMGGAGNTEAF
clone size: -; V gene: TRBV18; CDR3 protein: ASSPGQLNTEAF
clone size: few; V gene: TRBV14; CDR3 protein: ASSQEVRLTHSNQPQH
clone size: -; V gene: TRBV21-1; CDR3 protein: ASSKRAGGPSNYGYT
clone size: -; V gene: TRBV30; CDR3 protein: AWRNRRSDSYNEQF
clone size: -; V gene: TRBV27; CDR3 protein: ASSATGLGDEQY
clone size: -; V gene: TRBV19; CDR3 protein: ASSIVQALNQPQH
clone size: few; V gene: TRBV25-1; CDR3 protein: ASSEVESNYNSPLH
clone size: -; V gene: TRBV3-1/TRBV3-2; CDR3 protein: ASSRGTSGRGAYEQY
clone size: -; V gene: TRBV6-1; CDR3 protein: ASSDPNQPQH
clone size: -; V gene: TRBV2; CDR3 protein: ASSGYSGVFTGELF
clone size: -; V gene: TRBV5-1; CDR3 protein: ASSPTVDNTEAF
clone size: -; V gene: TRBV2; CDR3 protein: ASSEASGGFYGYT
clone size: -; V gene: TRBV5-1; CDR3 protein: ASSSDRGAGDTQY
clone size: -; V gene: TRBV19; CDR3 protein: ASSINREETQY
clone size: -; V gene: TRBV7-2; CDR3 protein: ASSFRETQY
clone size: once; V gene: TRBV4-3; CDR3 protein: ASSQDFVAYSSTDTQY